A selection of T cell receptor beta chains follows, all from one sample in a study of T cells in Graves' hyperthyroidism and ophthalmopathy. TCRdb re-called the multiplex PCR reads with MiXCR, one entry per CDR3 protein. Of 250,000 to 300,000 distinct CDR3 sequences in the sample, roughly 14% were seen once. The sequencing sample was made of blood. The receptor source for this set is a woman in her 40s with Graves' hyperthyroidism that later progressed to Graves' ophthalmopathy. CDR3s include the opening cysteine and the closing phenylalanine or tryptophan. Each record gives: V gene, clone size, D gene, CDR3 length, J gene, CDR3 protein, CDR3 DNA. D genes are given only for firm matches. Clone size appears in some rows only: once, few, many, or a class for an expanded clone.

TRBV5-1,many,TRBD1,14,TRBJ2-7,CASSYGTGLSEQYF,TGCGCCAGCAGCTATGGGACAGGGCTCAGCGAGCAGTACTTC
TRBV5-6,NA,TRBD1,16,TRBJ1-1,CASSLSVKTGWSEAFF,TGTGCCAGCAGCTTGTCCGTTAAGACAGGGTGGTCTGAAGCTTTCTTT
TRBV28,NA,NA,15,TRBJ2-7,CASSTSAHDPYEQYF,TGTGCCAGCAGTACAAGCGCCCACGATCCCTACGAGCAGTACTTC
TRBV20-1,many,TRBD1,14,TRBJ1-5,CSARPDRDNQPQHF,TGCAGTGCCCGCCCCGACAGGGACAATCAGCCCCAGCATTTT
TRBV11-2,few,NA,15,TRBJ2-7,CASSSPGRESYEQYF,TGTGCCAGCAGCTCCCCGGGTAGGGAAAGCTACGAGCAGTACTTC
TRBV20-1,many,NA,14,TRBJ1-1,CSAREPGMNTEAFF,TGCAGTGCTAGAGAACCGGGCATGAACACTGAAGCTTTCTTT
TRBV7-3,NA,NA,15,TRBJ2-1,CASSLRPATYNEQFF,TGTGCCAGCAGCCTGCGACCCGCCACCTACAATGAGCAGTTCTTC
TRBV10-2,many,TRBD1,12,TRBJ1-1,CASSEQGNEAFF,TGCGCCAGCAGTGAACAGGGGAATGAAGCTTTCTTT
TRBV28,many,NA,17,TRBJ1-1,CASSFLGRTFPNTEAFF,TGTGCCAGCAGTTTTCTGGGGCGGACCTTTCCAAACACTGAAGCTTTCTTT
TRBV28,many,NA,15,TRBJ1-6,CASSLLTGQDSPLHF,TGTGCCAGCAGTTTATTAACAGGGCAAGATTCACCCCTCCACTTT
TRBV28,few,TRBD2,14,TRBJ2-5,CASSQTSTQETQYF,TGTGCCAGCAGTCAGACTAGCACCCAAGAGACCCAGTACTTC
TRBV6-5,NA,TRBD2,15,TRBJ2-7,CASSYSTSGTYEQYF,TGTGCCAGCAGTTACTCGACTAGCGGGACTTACGAGCAGTACTTC
TRBV7-2,many,NA,15,TRBJ2-1,CASSLRPHFGNEQFF,NA
TRBV20-1,many,TRBD2,16,TRBJ2-3,CSARTSGTYAGDTQYF,TGCAGTGCTAGGACTAGCGGGACCTACGCTGGCGATACGCAGTATTTT
TRBV13,many,TRBD1,17,TRBJ2-7,CASSLGSRQGITYEQYF,TGTGCCAGCAGCTTAGGCTCCAGACAGGGGATAACCTACGAGCAGTACTTC
TRBV28,few,NA,11,TRBJ1-1,CASSLEGLAFF,TGTGCCAGCAGTTTAGAGGGATTGGCTTTCTTT
TRBV20-1,many,TRBD2,16,TRBJ2-1,CSAPTSAARSYNEQFF,TGCAGTGCTCCAACTAGCGCCGCCCGTTCCTACAATGAGCAGTTCTTC
TRBV9,many,NA,15,TRBJ2-1,CASSVAWGQNHEQFF,TGTGCCAGCAGCGTAGCTTGGGGTCAGAACCATGAGCAGTTCTTC
TRBV11-2,many,NA,13,TRBJ2-1,CASSLNPLAEQFF,TGTGCCAGCAGCTTGAACCCCCTAGCTGAGCAGTTCTTC
TRBV5-6,few,TRBD1,15,TRBJ1-4,CASSSGQVPNEKLFF,TGTGCCAGCAGCTCGGGACAGGTCCCTAATGAAAAACTGTTTTTT
TRBV7-3,many,TRBD2,16,TRBJ2-1,CASSMGPGLVNDEQFF,TGTGCCAGCAGCATGGGACCGGGACTAGTGAACGATGAGCAGTTCTTC
TRBV5-1,many,NA,13,TRBJ2-7,CASRREPSYEQYF,TGCGCCAGCAGACGAGAGCCCTCCTACGAGCAGTACTTC
TRBV7-2,few,NA,13,TRBJ1-2,CASSSNTVSGYTF,TGTGCCAGCAGCTCCAATACAGTTAGTGGCTACACCTTC
TRBV19,once,TRBD2,16,TRBJ2-1,CATGLAGGSSYNEQFF,TGTGCCACCGGACTAGCGGGAGGGAGCTCCTACAATGAGCAGTTCTTC
TRBV20-1,few,NA,14,TRBJ1-3,CSARDGRSGNTIYF,TGCAGTGCTAGAGACGGACGCTCTGGAAACACCATATATTTT
TRBV5-1,few,TRBD2,19,TRBJ2-1,CASSLVLGFTSGAYNEQFF,TGCGCCAGCAGCTTGGTTCTGGGTTTTACTAGCGGGGCCTACAATGAGCAGTTCTTC
TRBV7-9,many,NA,15,TRBJ2-6,CASSLVGTGANVLTF,TGTGCCAGCAGCTTAGTGGGAACCGGGGCCAACGTCCTGACTTTC
TRBV28,few,NA,13,TRBJ1-5,CASSLRGERSQHF,TGTGCCAGCAGTTTAAGGGGGGAGAGGTCCCAGCATTTT
TRBV20-1,few,NA,14,TRBJ1-2,CSARGGRVGYGYTF,TGCAGTGCTAGGGGGGGTCGGGTGGGCTATGGCTACACCTTC
TRBV5-5,few,TRBD1,16,TRBJ2-1,CASSSLPGQGIGSEFF,TGTGCCAGCAGCTCCCTTCCGGGACAGGGGATCGGTTCCGAGTTCTTC
TRBV29-1,many,NA,12,TRBJ1-1,CSVEVWNTEAFF,TGCAGCGTTGAGGTCTGGAACACTGAAGCTTTCTTT
TRBV7-8,many,NA,17,TRBJ2-1,CASSLALIASSYNEQFF,TGTGCCAGCAGCTTAGCGCTTATAGCGAGCTCCTACAATGAGCAGTTCTTC
TRBV29-1,NA,TRBD2,15,TRBJ2-7,CSVVVAGGPGYEQYF,TGCAGCGTTGTGGTAGCGGGAGGGCCGGGCTACGAGCAGTACTTC
TRBV5-1,many,NA,16,TRBJ2-6,CASSWEGDSGANVLTF,TGCGCCAGCAGCTGGGAGGGGGACTCTGGGGCCAACGTCCTGACTTTC
TRBV5-1,few,NA,16,TRBJ2-5,CASSFRGIPSQETQYF,TGCGCCAGCAGCTTTAGGGGAATACCCTCCCAAGAGACCCAGTACTTC
TRBV19,many,TRBD2,14,TRBJ2-7,CASSTAGANYEQYF,TGTGCCAGTAGTACAGCGGGAGCCAACTACGAGCAGTACTTC
TRBV6-2/TRBV6-3,NA,NA,13,TRBJ2-2,CASSFLRPGELFF,TGTGCCAGCAGTTTTCTCCGGCCCGGGGAGCTGTTTTTT
TRBV5-1,many,NA,12,TRBJ2-1,CASSREMNEQFF,TGCGCCAGCAGCAGGGAGATGAATGAGCAGTTCTTC
TRBV4-1,many,NA,16,TRBJ1-3,CASSHPLPGAGNTIYF,TGCGCCAGCAGCCACCCTCTTCCGGGAGCTGGAAACACCATATATTTT
TRBV24-1,many,NA,15,TRBJ2-2,CATSDLPPGTGELFF,TGTGCCACCAGTGATCTCCCCCCAGGCACCGGGGAGCTGTTTTTT